This paragraph reports one TCR beta chain. Antigen unknown. In germline, CDR1 is SEHNR, CDR2 FQNEAQ (reference sequence). CDR3 length equals 14 residues. TCRdb reprocessed the 5' RACE reads and keeps a single row for each CDR3 protein, giving no DNA. Its table records approximately 440,000 distinct CDR3 sequences. These data are taken from a study of T cells expressing NK-cell markers. Study background: Sorted CD3+CD56+NKG2C+, CD3+CD56+NKG2C- and CD3+CD56-NKG2C+ T-cell subsets were beta-chain profiled. Regarding the study as a whole: What remained unclear was the HCMV specificity of expanded NKG2C+ T cell clones. These same clonotypes (in four donors) also led the CD3+CD56-NKG2C+ fraction. More than five donors had dominant NKG2C+ clonotypes that comprised roughly 1.0-7.0% of their CD8+ T cells.

The receptor's source is a woman aged 50 to 60 in good health. This sequence joins TRBV7-9 and TRBJ1-2. The source material was blood T cells: a sorted CD56 or NKG2C T cell subset, CD4+ or CD8+ T cells, or bulk PBMC T cells (not recorded which). This chain's CDR3 is CASSFRGANYGYTF.